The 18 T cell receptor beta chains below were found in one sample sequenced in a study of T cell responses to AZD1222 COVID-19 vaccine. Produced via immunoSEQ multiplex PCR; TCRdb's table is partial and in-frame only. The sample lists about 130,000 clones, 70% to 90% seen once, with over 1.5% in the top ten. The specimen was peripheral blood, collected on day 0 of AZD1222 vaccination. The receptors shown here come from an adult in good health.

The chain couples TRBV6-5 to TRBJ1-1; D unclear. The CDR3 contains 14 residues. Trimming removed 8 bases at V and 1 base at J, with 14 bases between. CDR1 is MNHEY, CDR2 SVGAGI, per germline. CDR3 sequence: CASPYNRENTEAFF. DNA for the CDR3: TGTGCCAGCCCTTATAACCGGGAGAACACTGAAGCTTTCTTT.

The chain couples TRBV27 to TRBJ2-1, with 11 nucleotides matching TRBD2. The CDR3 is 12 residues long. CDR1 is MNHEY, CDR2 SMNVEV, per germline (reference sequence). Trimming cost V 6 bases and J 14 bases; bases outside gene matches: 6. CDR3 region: CASSSTSGTEFF. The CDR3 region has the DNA TGTGCCAGCAGCTCGACTAGCGGGACGGAGTTCTTC.

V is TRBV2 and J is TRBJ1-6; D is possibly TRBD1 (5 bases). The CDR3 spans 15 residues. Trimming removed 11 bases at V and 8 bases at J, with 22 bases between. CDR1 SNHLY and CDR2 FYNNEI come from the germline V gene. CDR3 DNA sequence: TGTGCCTCCCTTAATTCACAGGCATGGGATTCACCCCTCCACTTT. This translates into CASLNSQAWDSPLHF.

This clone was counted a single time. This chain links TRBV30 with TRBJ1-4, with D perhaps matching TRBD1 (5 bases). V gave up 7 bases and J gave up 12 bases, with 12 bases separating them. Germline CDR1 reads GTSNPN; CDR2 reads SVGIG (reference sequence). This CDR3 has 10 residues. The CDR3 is CASGGGELFF. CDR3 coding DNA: TGTGCCTCAGGTGGGGGGGAACTGTTTTTT. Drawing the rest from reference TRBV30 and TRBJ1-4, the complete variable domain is SQTIHQWPATLVQPVGSPLSLECTVEGTSNPNLYWYRQAAGRGLQLLFYSVGIGQISSEVPQNLSASRPQDRQFILSSKKLLLSDSGFYLCASGGGELFFGSGTQLSVL.

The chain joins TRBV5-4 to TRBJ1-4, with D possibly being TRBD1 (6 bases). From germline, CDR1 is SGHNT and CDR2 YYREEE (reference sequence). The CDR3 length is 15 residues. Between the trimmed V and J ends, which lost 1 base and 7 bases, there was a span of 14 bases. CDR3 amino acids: CASSLNVGGGEKLFF. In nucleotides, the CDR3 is TGTGCCAGCAGCTTGAACGTAGGGGGGGGTGAAAAACTGTTTTTT.

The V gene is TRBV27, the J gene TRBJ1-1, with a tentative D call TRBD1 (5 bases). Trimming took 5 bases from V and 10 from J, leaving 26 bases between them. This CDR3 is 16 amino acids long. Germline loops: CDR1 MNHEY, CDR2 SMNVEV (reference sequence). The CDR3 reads CASSPPDLRGNGRAFF. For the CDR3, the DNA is TGTGCCAGCAGTCCCCCCGACCTCCGGGGCAACGGGAGAGCTTTCTTT.

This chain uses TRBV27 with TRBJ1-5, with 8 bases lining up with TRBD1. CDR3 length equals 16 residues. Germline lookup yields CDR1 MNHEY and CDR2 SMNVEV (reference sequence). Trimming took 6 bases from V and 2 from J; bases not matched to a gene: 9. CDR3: CASRADRGFGNQPQHF. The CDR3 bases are TGTGCCAGCAGGGCCGACAGGGGTTTCGGCAATCAGCCCCAGCATTTT.

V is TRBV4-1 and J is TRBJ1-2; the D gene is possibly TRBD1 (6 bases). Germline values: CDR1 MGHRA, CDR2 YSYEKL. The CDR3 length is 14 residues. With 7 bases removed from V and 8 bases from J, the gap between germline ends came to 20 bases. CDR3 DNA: TGCGCCAGCAATAAACCAGGGGCGACCCGGGGCTACACCTTC. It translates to CASNKPGATRGYTF.

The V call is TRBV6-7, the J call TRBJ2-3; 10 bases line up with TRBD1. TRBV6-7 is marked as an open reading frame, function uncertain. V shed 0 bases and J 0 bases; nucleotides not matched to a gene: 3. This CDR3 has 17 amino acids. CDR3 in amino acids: CASSYSDRGGSTDTQYF. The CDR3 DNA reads TGTGCCAGCAGTTACTCGGACAGGGGGGGAAGCACAGATACGCAGTATTTT.

The DNA of the CDR3 is TGTGCCAGCAGCCAAGTTCGTCCTAGCGAGATAATCGATGAGCAGTTCTTC. It yields the protein CASSQVRPSEIIDEQFF. This rearrangement joins TRBV4-2 to TRBJ2-1; TRBD2 might be the D (6 bases). This CDR3 contains 17 residues. The V gene's germline CDR1 is LGHNA and CDR2 YNFKEQ. Deletions cut 1 base from V and 8 bases from J, with 21 bases between.

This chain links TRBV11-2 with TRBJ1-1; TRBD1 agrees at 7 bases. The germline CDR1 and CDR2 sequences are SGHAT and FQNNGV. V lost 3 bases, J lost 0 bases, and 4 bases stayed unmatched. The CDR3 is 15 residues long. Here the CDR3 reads CASSLVGQMNTEAFF. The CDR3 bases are TGTGCCAGCAGCTTGGTGGGACAGATGAACACTGAAGCTTTCTTT.

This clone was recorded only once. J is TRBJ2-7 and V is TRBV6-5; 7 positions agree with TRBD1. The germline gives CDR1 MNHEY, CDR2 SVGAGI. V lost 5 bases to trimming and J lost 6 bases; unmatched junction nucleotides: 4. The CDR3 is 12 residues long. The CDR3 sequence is CASSPTGAEQYF. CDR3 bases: TGTGCCAGCAGTCCCACAGGGGCCGAGCAGTACTTC.

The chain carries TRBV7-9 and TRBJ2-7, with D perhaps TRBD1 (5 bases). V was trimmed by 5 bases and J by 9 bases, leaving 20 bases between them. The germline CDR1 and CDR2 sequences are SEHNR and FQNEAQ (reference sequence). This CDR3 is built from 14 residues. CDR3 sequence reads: CASSPWGKETAQYF. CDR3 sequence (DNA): TGTGCCAGCAGCCCTTGGGGCAAGGAGACTGCGCAGTACTTC.

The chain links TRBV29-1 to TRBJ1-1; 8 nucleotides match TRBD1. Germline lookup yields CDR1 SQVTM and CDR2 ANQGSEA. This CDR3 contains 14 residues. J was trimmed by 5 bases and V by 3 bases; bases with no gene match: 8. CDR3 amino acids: CSVEKTGVGTEAFF. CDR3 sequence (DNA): TGCAGCGTTGAGAAGACAGGGGTAGGGACTGAAGCTTTCTTT.

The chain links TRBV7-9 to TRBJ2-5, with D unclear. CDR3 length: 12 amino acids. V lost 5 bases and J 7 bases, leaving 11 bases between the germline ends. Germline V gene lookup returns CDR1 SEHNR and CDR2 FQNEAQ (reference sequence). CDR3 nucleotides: TGTGCCAGCAGCCCCCCCTGGGGGACCCAGTACTTC. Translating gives CASSPPWGTQYF. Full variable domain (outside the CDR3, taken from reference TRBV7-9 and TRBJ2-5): DTGVSQNPRHKITKRGQNVTFRCDPISEHNRLYWYRQTLGQGPEFLTYFQNEAQLEKSRLLSDRFSAERPKGSFSTLEIQRTEQGDSAMYLCASSPPWGTQYFGPGTRLLVL.

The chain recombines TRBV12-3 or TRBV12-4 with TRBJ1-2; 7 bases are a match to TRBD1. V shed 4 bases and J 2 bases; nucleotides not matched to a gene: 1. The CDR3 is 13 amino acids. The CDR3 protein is CASSSDRNYGYTF. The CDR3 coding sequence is TGTGCCAGCAGTTCGGACAGGAACTATGGCTACACCTTC.

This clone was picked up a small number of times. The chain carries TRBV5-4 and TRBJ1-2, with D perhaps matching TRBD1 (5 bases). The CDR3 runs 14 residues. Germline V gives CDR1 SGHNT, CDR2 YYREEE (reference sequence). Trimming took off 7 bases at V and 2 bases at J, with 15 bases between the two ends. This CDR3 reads CASRRGGVNYGYTF. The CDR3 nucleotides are TGTGCCAGCCGCCGGGGGGGGGTGAACTATGGCTACACCTTC.

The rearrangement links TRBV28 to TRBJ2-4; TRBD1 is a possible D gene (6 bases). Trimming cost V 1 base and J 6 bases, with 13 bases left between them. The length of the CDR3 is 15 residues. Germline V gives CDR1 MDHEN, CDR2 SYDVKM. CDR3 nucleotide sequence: TGTGCCAGCAGTTTATCTCGAGGGGGATCAAACATTCAGTACTTC. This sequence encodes CASSLSRGGSNIQYF.